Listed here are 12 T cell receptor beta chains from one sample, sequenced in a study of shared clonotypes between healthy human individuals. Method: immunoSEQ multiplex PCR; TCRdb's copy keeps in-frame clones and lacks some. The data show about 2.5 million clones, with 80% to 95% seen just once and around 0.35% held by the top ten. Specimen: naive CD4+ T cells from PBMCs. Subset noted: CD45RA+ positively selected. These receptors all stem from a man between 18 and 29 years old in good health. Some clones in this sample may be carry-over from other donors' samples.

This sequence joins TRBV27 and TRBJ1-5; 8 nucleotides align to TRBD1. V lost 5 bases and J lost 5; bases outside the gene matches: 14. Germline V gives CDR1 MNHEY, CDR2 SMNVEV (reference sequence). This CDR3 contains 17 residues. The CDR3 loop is CASSRTGTGVRDQPQHF. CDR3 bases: TGTGCCAGCAGTCGAACCGGGACAGGAGTTCGCGATCAGCCCCAGCATTTT.

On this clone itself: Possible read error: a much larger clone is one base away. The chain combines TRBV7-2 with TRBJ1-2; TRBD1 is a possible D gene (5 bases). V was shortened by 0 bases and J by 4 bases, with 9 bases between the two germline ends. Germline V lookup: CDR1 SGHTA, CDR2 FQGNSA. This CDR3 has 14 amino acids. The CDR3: CASSLAGTTYGYTF. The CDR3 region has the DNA TGTGCCAGCAGCTTAGCCGGGACTACCTATGGCTACACCTTC.

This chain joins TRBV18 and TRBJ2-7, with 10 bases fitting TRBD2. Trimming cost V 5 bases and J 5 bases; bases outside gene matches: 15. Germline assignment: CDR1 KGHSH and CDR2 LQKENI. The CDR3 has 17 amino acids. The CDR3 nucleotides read TGTGCCAGCTCATCCCCCCGTAATAGCGGGAGGTCCCACGAGCAGTACTTC. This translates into CASSSPRNSGRSHEQYF.

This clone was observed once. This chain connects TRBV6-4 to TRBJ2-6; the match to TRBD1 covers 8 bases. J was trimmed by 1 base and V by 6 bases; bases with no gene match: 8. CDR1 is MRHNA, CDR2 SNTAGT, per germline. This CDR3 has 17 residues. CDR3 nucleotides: TGTGCCAGCAGCGCTCAGGGGGCCAGTTCTGGGGCCAACGTCCTGACTTTC. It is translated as CASSAQGASSGANVLTF.

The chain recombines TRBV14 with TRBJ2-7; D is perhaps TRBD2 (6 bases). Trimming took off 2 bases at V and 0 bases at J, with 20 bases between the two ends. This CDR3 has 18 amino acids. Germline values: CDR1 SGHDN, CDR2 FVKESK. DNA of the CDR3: TGTGCCAGCAGCCAAAGACCGATCTATAGCGGAAGCTCCTACGAGCAGTACTTC. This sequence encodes CASSQRPIYSGSSYEQYF. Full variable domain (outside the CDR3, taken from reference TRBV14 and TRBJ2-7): EAGVTQFPSHSVIEKGQTVTLRCDPISGHDNLYWYRRVMGKEIKFLLHFVKESKQDESGMPNNRFLAERTGGTYSTLKVQPAELEDSGVYFCASSQRPIYSGSSYEQYFGPGTRLTVT.

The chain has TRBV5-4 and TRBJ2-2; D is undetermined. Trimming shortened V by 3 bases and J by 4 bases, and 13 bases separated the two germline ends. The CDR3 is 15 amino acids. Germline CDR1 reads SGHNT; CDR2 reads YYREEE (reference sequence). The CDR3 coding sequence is TGTGCCAGCAGCTCGGGCCAACCGGCCACCGGGGAGCTGTTTTTT. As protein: CASSSGQPATGELFF.

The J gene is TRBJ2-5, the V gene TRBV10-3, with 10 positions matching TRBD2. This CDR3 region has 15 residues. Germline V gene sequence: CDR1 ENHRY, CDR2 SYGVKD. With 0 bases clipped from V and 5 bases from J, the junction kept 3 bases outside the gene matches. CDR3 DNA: TGTGCCATCAGTGAGTCGCTAGCGGGAGTCGAGACCCAGTACTTC. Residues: CAISESLAGVETQYF.

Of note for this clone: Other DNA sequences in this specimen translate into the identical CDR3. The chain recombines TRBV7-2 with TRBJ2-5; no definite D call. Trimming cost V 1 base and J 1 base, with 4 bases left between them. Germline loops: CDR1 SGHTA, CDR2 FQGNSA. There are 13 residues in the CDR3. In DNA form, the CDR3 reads TGTGCCAGCAGCTTAGTTACCCAAGAGACCCAGTACTTC. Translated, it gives CASSLVTQETQYF.

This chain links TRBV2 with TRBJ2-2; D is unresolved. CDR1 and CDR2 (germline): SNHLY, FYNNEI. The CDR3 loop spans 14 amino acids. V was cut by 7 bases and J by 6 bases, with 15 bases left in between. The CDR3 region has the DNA TGTGCCAGCAAGCCGCGCCGCCCCGCCGGGGAGCTGTTTTTT. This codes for CASKPRRPAGELFF.

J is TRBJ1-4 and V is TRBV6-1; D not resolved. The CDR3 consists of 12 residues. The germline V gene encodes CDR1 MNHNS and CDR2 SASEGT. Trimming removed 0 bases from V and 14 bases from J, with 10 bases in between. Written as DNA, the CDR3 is TGTGCCAGCAGTGAAGCTTGGACCATGCTGTTTTTT. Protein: CASSEAWTMLFF.

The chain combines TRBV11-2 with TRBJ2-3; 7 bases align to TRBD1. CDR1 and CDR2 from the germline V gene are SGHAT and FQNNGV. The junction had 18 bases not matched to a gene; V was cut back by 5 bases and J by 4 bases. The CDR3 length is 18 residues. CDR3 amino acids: CASSTRGFQGIPADTQYF. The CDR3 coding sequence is TGTGCCAGCAGCACCAGGGGGTTTCAGGGGATCCCCGCAGATACGCAGTATTTT.

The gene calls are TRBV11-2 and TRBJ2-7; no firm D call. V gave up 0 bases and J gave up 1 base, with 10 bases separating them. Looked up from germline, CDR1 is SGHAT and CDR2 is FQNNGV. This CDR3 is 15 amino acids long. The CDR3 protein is CASSLDLTVSYEQYF. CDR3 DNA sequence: TGTGCCAGCAGCTTAGATCTGACGGTTTCCTACGAGCAGTACTTC.